A selection of T cell receptor beta chains follows, all from one sample in a study of cytomegalovirus exposure and HLA in healthy donors. The data were produced by immunoSEQ multiplex PCR, yet TCRdb's version contains in-frame clones alone and is incomplete. Its table lists about 120,000 clones. Input material: PBMCs. Receptor source: a man aged 18 to 30 in good health and CMV-seronegative. CDR3s leave out the opening cysteine and the closing phenylalanine or tryptophan.

V gene,CDR3 length,J gene,CDR3 protein
TRBV7-2,13,TRBJ2-2,ASSRTSWNTGELF
TRBV7-8,13,TRBJ2-7,ASSSREGAGYEQY
TRBV6-5,11,-,ASSSAEPSEQY
TRBV27,14,TRBJ2-5,ASSATTSGRAETQY
TRBV29-1,12,TRBJ1-2,SVEWAGAGYGYT
TRBV27,15,TRBJ2-3,ASSLRGGGTSTDTQY
TRBV6-5,13,TRBJ1-4,ASSYSGGSGGKLF
TRBV10-1,11,TRBJ2-3,ASSARSTDTQY
TRBV11-2,12,TRBJ2-2,ASIPGVSPGELF
TRBV27,15,TRBJ2-7,ASSLSLAGVGTYEQY
TRBV19,14,TRBJ2-5,ASSGIGLAGVETQY
TRBV5-1,12,TRBJ2-7,ASSWQGSSYEQY
TRBV6-5,13,TRBJ1-2,ASSYSVNLNYGYT
TRBV7-9,14,TRBJ2-1,ASSLVGAGGYNEQF
TRBV29-1,13,TRBJ1-2,SVEGGGSLNYGYT
TRBV27,14,TRBJ2-1,ASSSTQGGPYNEQF